These 30 T cell receptor beta chains were all obtained from the same sample, sequenced in a study of response to subunit inactivated influenza vaccine. TCRdb recomputed calls from the RT-PCR reads with MiXCR, one row per CDR3 protein. The table has a few hundred thousand distinct CDR3 sequences, less than 15% seen once; the top ten hold around 10%. This material consisted of PBMCs from blood, taken approximately 12 days after vaccination. The receptor source for this set is a man aged 50-60 years who received an inactivated influenza vaccine.

This clonotype was counted a few times. The chain employs TRBV27 and TRBJ1-5, with D possibly TRBD1 on 6 matching bases. This CDR3 is 14 amino acids long. Trimming cost V 2 bases and J 7 bases, with 12 bases left between them. CDR1 and CDR2 from the germline V gene are MNHEY and SMNVEV (reference sequence). CDR3 DNA: TGTGCCAGCAGTTTAGGGGGGGGCCAACAGCCCCAGCATTTT. This gives the protein CASSLGGGQQPQHF.

There are many counts of this clonotype. The germline gene is not matched at one end of the junction; a read error may be the cause. V gene TRBV11-2 combines with J gene TRBJ2-2; D is unclear. This CDR3 has 13 residues. Germline CDR1 and CDR2: SGHAT and FQNNGV. CDR3 in amino acids: CASILGNTGELFF. In DNA, the CDR3 is TGTGCCAGCATCTTAGGGAACACCGGGGAGCTGTTTTTT.

The chain uses TRBV20-1 and TRBJ2-3; perhaps TRBD2 as D (6 bases). Trimming cost V 0 bases and J 0 bases, with 16 bases left between them. This CDR3 contains 17 residues. Germline V gene sequence: CDR1 DFQATT, CDR2 SNEGSKA (reference sequence). The CDR3 coding sequence is TGCAGTGCTAGAGACCGAAAGGCCGGGGGAAGCACAGATACGCAGTATTTT. Translated: CSARDRKAGGSTDTQYF.

This clonotype has a count of ten or more. The chain couples TRBV12-3 or TRBV12-4 to TRBJ2-1, with D tentatively TRBD1 (6 bases). The CDR3 has 16 residues. V was clipped by 6 bases and J by 1 base, with 16 bases between them. The CDR3 loop reads CASSTRGRGSYNEQFF. The CDR3 nucleotides are TGTGCCAGCAGCACCCGGGGCAGGGGATCCTACAATGAGCAGTTCTTC.

This rearrangement joins TRBV20-1 to TRBJ2-3; 10 bases are shared with TRBD1. The CDR3 runs 14 residues. V lost 6 bases and J lost 2; bases outside the gene matches: 5. In germline, CDR1 is DFQATT, CDR2 SNEGSKA (reference sequence). DNA of the CDR3: TGCAGTGCCGGGGACAGGGGATTCACAGATACGCAGTATTTT. Translated: CSAGDRGFTDTQYF.

The V gene is TRBV20-1, the J gene TRBJ2-7; TRBD1 matches at 11 bases. CDR3 length equals 13 residues. Germline loops: CDR1 DFQATT, CDR2 SNEGSKA (reference sequence). V shed 3 bases and J 4 bases; nucleotides not matched to a gene: 2. CDR3 bases: TGCAGTGCTAGCGGACAGGGGGCTTACGAGCAGTACTTC. Translated, it gives CSASGQGAYEQYF.

This chain links TRBV12-3 or TRBV12-4 with TRBJ1-1; D gene uncertain. The V end was cut by 5 bases, the J end by 6 bases, with 19 bases between. This CDR3 contains 15 residues. Written as DNA, the CDR3 is TGTGCCAGCAGTCCATCCTGGACCCTACACCCTGAAGCTTTCTTT. Translating gives CASSPSWTLHPEAFF.

The chain has TRBV7-2 and TRBJ2-7; TRBD1 matches 8 bases. In germline, CDR1 is SGHTA, CDR2 FQGNSA. V trimming: 4 bases; J trimming: 3 bases; junction bases outside the gene matches: 8. The CDR3 covers 15 residues. CDR3 amino acids: CASSSRTGPIYEQYF. The CDR3 bases are TGTGCCAGCAGCTCGCGGACAGGGCCAATCTACGAGCAGTACTTC. Complete variable domain (other parts from reference TRBV7-2 and TRBJ2-7): GAGVSQSPSNKVTEKGKDVELRCDPISGHTALYWYRQSLGQGLEFLIYFQGNSAPDKSGLPSDRFSAERTGGSVSTLTIQRTQQEDSAVYLCASSSRTGPIYEQYFGPGTRLTVT.

The rearrangement links TRBV5-1 to TRBJ2-2; D is possibly TRBD2 (5 bases). V shed 0 bases and J shed 5 bases, with 11 bases lying between them. The CDR3 runs to 15 residues. Germline CDR1 SGHRS, CDR2 YFSETQ. The CDR3 nucleotides read TGCGCCAGCAGCTTGGGGTCTAGCAATACCGGGGAGCTGTTTTTT. Amino acid sequence: CASSLGSSNTGELFF.

The V and J genes are TRBV7-9 and TRBJ2-7; TRBD2 matches at 11 bases. The CDR3 runs 14 residues. Germline V gene data show CDR1 as SEHNR and CDR2 as FQNEAQ (reference sequence). Trimming at V came to 2 bases and at J to 5 bases, leaving 2 bases not matched to a gene. CDR3 in DNA: TGTGCCAGCAGCTTACAGACTAGCGGGGACGAGCAGTACTTC. Amino acid sequence: CASSLQTSGDEQYF.

The chain recombines TRBV29-1 with TRBJ2-1, with 9 bases lining up with TRBD1. Unmatched junction bases numbered 15, after V lost 6 bases and J lost 9 bases. This CDR3 spans 15 amino acids. Germline V gives CDR1 SQVTM, CDR2 ANQGSEA. CDR3 DNA sequence: TGCAGCGTAGCCCTTACCGGGACAGGGATTGGTGAGCAGTTCTTC. Residues: CSVALTGTGIGEQFF.

This clonotype was found a few times. The rearrangement links TRBV12-3 or TRBV12-4 to TRBJ1-2; D is ambiguous. Trimming removed 6 bases at V and 4 bases at J, with 12 bases between. The CDR3 is 13 residues long. The CDR3 here is CASSNLDTYGYTF. Here the CDR3 DNA reads TGTGCCAGCAGCAATCTCGACACCTATGGCTACACCTTC.

V and J are TRBV7-6 and TRBJ2-1; weak D call: TRBD2 (5 bases). CDR3 length equals 15 residues. Trimming pared 5 bases from V and 7 bases from J, leaving 18 bases between. Germline-derived CDR1 and CDR2 are SGHVS and FNYEAQ. The CDR3 spells CASSPSLSSINEQFF. The CDR3 DNA reads as TGTGCCAGCAGCCCCTCGTTGTCTAGCATTAATGAGCAGTTCTTC.

This clonotype was found a few times. Here the CDR3 DNA reads TGTGCCAGCAGCCTACCGGGACTAGCGGATCAAGAGACCCAGTACTTC. Translation: CASSLPGLADQETQYF. The chain couples TRBV3-1 to TRBJ2-5; 11 nucleotides align to TRBD2. CDR3 length: 16 residues. Germline lookup yields CDR1 LGHDT and CDR2 YNNKEL (reference sequence). The ends lost 4 bases at V and 2 bases at J; junction bases unmatched: 6.

V and J are TRBV3-1 and TRBJ1-5; 11 nucleotides align to TRBD1. CDR1 and CDR2 (germline): LGHDT, YNNKEL (reference sequence). After removal of 1 base from V and 6 bases from J, the junction contained 11 bases not matched to a gene. The CDR3 contains 18 residues. CDR3 amino acids: CASSQGEDRGRGCQPQHF. The CDR3 DNA reads as TGTGCCAGCAGCCAAGGAGAGGACAGGGGGCGCGGGTGTCAGCCCCAGCATTTT.

This clonotype was observed a handful of times. V gene TRBV7-9 combines with J gene TRBJ2-3; 7 positions agree with TRBD2. Looked up from germline, CDR1 is SEHNR and CDR2 is FQNEAQ (reference sequence). Unmatched junction bases numbered 4, after V lost 2 bases and J lost 5 bases. The CDR3 is 14 residues long. The CDR3 region is CASSLFGEGDTQYF. The CDR3 DNA reads as TGTGCCAGCAGCTTATTCGGGGAGGGAGATACGCAGTATTTT.

There are a few counts of this clonotype. This chain links TRBV7-8 with TRBJ2-7; D unclear. Trimming cost V 4 bases and J 2 bases, with 12 bases left between them. This CDR3 is 14 amino acids long. Germline CDR1 SGHVS, CDR2 FQNEAQ. The CDR3 loop reads CASSSRVRTYEQYF. CDR3 DNA sequence: TGTGCCAGCAGCTCCCGGGTTAGGACCTACGAGCAGTACTTC.

This clonotype was recorded at least ten times. Compared with germline, one end of the junction differs, possibly owing to a read error. The gene calls are TRBV7-7 and TRBJ2-3; D is unresolved. The CDR3 spans 14 residues. CDR1 is SSHAT and CDR2 is FNYEAQ in the germline V gene (reference sequence). The DNA for the CDR3 is TGTGCTAGCAGCTTAGGGATAAGCACAGATACGCAGTATTTT. This translates into CASSLGISTDTQYF.

This clonotype turned up a few times. CDR3 amino acids: CASSPKAGEYSPLHF. The DNA of the CDR3 is TGCGCCAGCAGCCCCAAGGCCGGGGAATATTCACCCCTCCACTTT. This chain uses TRBV4-1 with TRBJ1-6; no clear D gene. Germline CDR1 is MGHRA and CDR2 is YSYEKL. The CDR3 runs to 15 residues. The ends were cut back, 4 bases at V and 8 bases at J, with 15 bases in the middle.

In this sample, this clonotype turned up many times. V gene TRBV29-1 combines with J gene TRBJ2-7, with D perhaps matching TRBD1 (5 bases). The CDR3 is 13 amino acids. Germline CDR1 reads SQVTM; CDR2 reads ANQGSEA. Trimming removed 6 bases at V and 0 bases at J, with 12 bases between. CDR3 region: CSVVDSVSYEQYF. As DNA, the CDR3 is TGCAGCGTAGTTGACAGTGTCTCCTACGAGCAGTACTTC.

The CDR3 region is CASSLIADQETQYF. The CDR3 DNA follows: TGCGCCAGCAGCCTCATAGCGGACCAAGAGACCCAGTACTTC. This rearrangement joins TRBV4-1 to TRBJ2-5; maybe TRBD2 (6 bases). V was trimmed by 4 bases and J by 0 bases, leaving 9 bases between them. The CDR3 contains 14 residues. CDR1 and CDR2 from the germline V gene are MGHRA and YSYEKL.

This clonotype was seen more than once but under ten times. The gene calls are TRBV5-1 and TRBJ2-7, with D perhaps TRBD1 or TRBD2 (5 bases each). Looked up from germline, CDR1 is SGHRS and CDR2 is YFSETQ. V gave up 3 bases and J gave up 0 bases, with 13 bases separating them. The CDR3 is 15 amino acids. This CDR3 is CASSSGTAISYEQYF. CDR3 nucleotide sequence: TGCGCCAGCAGCTCGGGGACCGCCATCTCCTACGAGCAGTACTTC.

The rearrangement joins TRBV20-1 to TRBJ2-1; D is unresolved. Germline V gene data show CDR1 as DFQATT and CDR2 as SNEGSKA (reference sequence). There are 15 residues in the CDR3. Trimming pared 5 bases from V and 0 bases from J, leaving 14 bases between. The CDR3 sequence is CSAPIPSSSYNEQFF. The CDR3 DNA is TGCAGTGCTCCCATACCTTCGAGCTCCTACAATGAGCAGTTCTTC.

This rearrangement joins TRBV5-1 to TRBJ2-5; TRBD1 might be the D (6 bases). V lost 4 bases to trimming and J lost 1 base, with 11 bases between them. Germline CDR1 and CDR2: SGHRS and YFSETQ. The CDR3 runs to 14 residues. The CDR3 DNA reads TGCGCCAGCAGCCCAGGACAGCTCCAAGAGACCCAGTACTTC. It yields the protein CASSPGQLQETQYF.

This clonotype was picked up a small number of times. The chain combines TRBV20-1 with TRBJ2-1, with D perhaps TRBD1 or TRBD2 (5 bases each). Trimming removed 3 bases from V and 7 bases from J, with 16 bases in between. This CDR3 spans 14 amino acids. Germline V gene sequence: CDR1 DFQATT, CDR2 SNEGSKA (reference sequence). The DNA for the CDR3 is TGCAGTGCTAGTCACCTAGGGACCCCTAATGAGCAGTTCTTC. Its translation is CSASHLGTPNEQFF.

This clonotype was counted ten times or more. The chain is built from TRBV5-1 and TRBJ1-4; 7 bases agree with TRBD1. V was pared by 3 bases and J by 6 bases, with 8 bases of the junction left unmatched. CDR1 is SGHRS and CDR2 is YFSETQ in the germline V gene. The CDR3 is made up of 15 amino acids. CDR3 bases: TGCGCCAGCAGCTGGAAAGGGGGCGCGGATGAAAAACTGTTTTTT. It specifies CASSWKGGADEKLFF.

This clonotype has more than one count but fewer than ten. J is TRBJ1-6 and V is TRBV6-2 or TRBV6-3; no firm D call. Trimming removed 7 bases from V and 7 bases from J, with 11 bases in between. The germline V gene encodes CDR1 MNHEY and CDR2 SVGEGT. This CDR3 is 13 amino acids long. The CDR3 nucleotides are TGTGCCAGCAAATGGCAGAAAAATTCACCCCTCCACTTT. Protein sequence: CASKWQKNSPLHF.

This clonotype has only a few counts. The chain combines TRBV7-8 with TRBJ2-7; D gene ambiguous. The CDR3 consists of 17 residues. Deletions cut 2 bases from V and 5 bases from J, with 22 bases between. Germline-derived CDR1 and CDR2 are SGHVS and FQNEAQ. The CDR3 coding sequence is TGTGCCAGCAGCTTACTTCCCGGACCGAGTGGCATGAACGAGCAGTACTTC. As protein: CASSLLPGPSGMNEQYF.

The CDR3 is CASSLVGGSGYGETQYF. The CDR3, as DNA: TGCGCCAGCAGCTTGGTAGGGGGGTCCGGCTACGGAGAGACCCAGTACTTC. The chain recombines TRBV5-1 with TRBJ2-5, with D possibly being TRBD1 or TRBD2 (6 bases each). Trimming took off 0 bases at V and 4 bases at J, with 19 bases between the two ends. The CDR3 contains 17 residues. Germline CDR1 is SGHRS and CDR2 is YFSETQ.

This clonotype has at least ten counts. V usage is TRBV4-3 and J usage is TRBJ2-3; TRBD2 matches 9 bases. V trimming: 4 bases; J trimming: 2 bases; junction bases outside the gene matches: 10. The germline CDR1 and CDR2 sequences are LGHNA and YSLEER. The CDR3 runs to 17 residues. The CDR3 is CASSRNGLAGTTDTQYF. CDR3 coding DNA: TGCGCCAGCAGCCGGAATGGGCTAGCGGGGACCACAGATACGCAGTATTTT.